Sequencing of this T cell receptor (beta chain) was carried out in a study of cytomegalovirus exposure and HLA in healthy donors. It was the approximately 120-subject validation cohort, separate from the roughly 700-subject first cohort, to which the donors belonged. This clone was counted a single time. As yet, its antigen is unknown. V was cut by 1 base and J by 5 bases, with 23 bases left in between. The CDR3 loop spans 18 amino acids. Germline loops: CDR1 SGHVS, CDR2 FQNEAQ. Profiling relied on immunoSEQ multiplex PCR, and the TCRdb table lists in-frame clones only, not all of them. The profile shows about 71,000 clones, roughly 94% of them singletons. Study-wide points: A later analysis found first-cohort TCR clusters tended to co-occur in the 100 to 150 validation repertoires. The study labeled fewer than 200 TCR beta chains cytomegalovirus-associated.

V is TRBV7-8 and J is TRBJ2-5, with D maybe TRBD2 (5 bases). The sample consisted of PBMCs. The TCR was taken from a man between 18 and 29 years old in good health and CMV-seropositive. CDR3 coding DNA: TGTGCCAGCAGCTTAGTCCCCGAAACGGGATGGCTTTTTGAGACCCAGTACTTC. This sequence encodes CASSLVPETGWLFETQYF.